The 24 T cell receptor beta chains below all came from one sample that was sequenced in a study of T cells in Graves' hyperthyroidism and ophthalmopathy. From RNA transcripts, TCR beta CDR3 regions were amplified. The TCR CDR3 first-round RT-PCR relied on the HTBI primer set. MiXCR was run by TCRdb on the multiplex PCR reads, yielding one entry per CDR3 protein. The sample has 500,000 to 750,000 distinct CDR3 sequences, under 60% seen once. Input material: peripheral blood or thyroid tissue (not recorded which). These receptors were taken from a young woman with Graves' hyperthyroidism.

The chain couples TRBV29-1 to TRBJ1-5; D perhaps matches TRBD1 (5 bases). Trimming removed 8 bases from V and 9 bases from J, with 20 bases in between. The CDR3 extends over 13 amino acids. Per the germline V gene, CDR1 is SQVTM and CDR2 is ANQGSEA. The chain's CDR3 is CSSSSTAQGPQHF. DNA of the CDR3: TGCAGCAGTTCGTCGACAGCACAAGGGCCCCAGCATTTT.

This clonotype was found many times. This chain connects TRBV9 to TRBJ2-7; the D gene is possibly TRBD1 (6 bases). The germline V and J ends were trimmed by 4 bases and 5 bases, with 13 bases remaining between them. Looked up from germline, CDR1 is SGDLS and CDR2 is YYNGEE. The CDR3 contains 13 residues. This chain's CDR3 is CASSMADRNEQYF. In DNA, the CDR3 is TGTGCCAGCAGCATGGCGGACAGAAACGAGCAGTACTTC.

The rearrangement joins TRBV7-8 to TRBJ1-1; D unclear. V was cut by 2 bases and J by 0 bases, with 10 bases left in between. Germline CDR1 is SGHVS and CDR2 is FQNEAQ. The CDR3 has 15 amino acids. CDR3 sequence reads: CASSLKGRLNTEAFF. The CDR3 nucleotides read TGTGCCAGCAGCTTAAAAGGCCGGTTGAACACTGAAGCTTTCTTT. Full variable domain (outside the CDR3, taken from reference TRBV7-8 and TRBJ1-1): GAGVSQSPRYKVAKRGQDVALRCDPISGHVSLFWYQQALGQGPEFLTYFQNEAQLDKSGLPSDRFFAERPEGSVSTLKIQRTQQEDSAVYLCASSLKGRLNTEAFFGQGTRLTVV.

About this clonotype itself: A much bigger clone sits one base away, suggesting this may be a read error. The chain combines TRBV20-1 with TRBJ1-1; D gene ambiguous. CDR1 is DFQATT, CDR2 SNEGSKA, per germline (reference sequence). This CDR3 region has 14 residues. The CDR3 DNA reads as TGCAGTGTTAGAGGAGGAGGAACGAACACTGAAGCTTTCTTT. Residues: CSVRGGGTNTEAFF.

This clonotype was counted at least ten times. This chain links TRBV12-3 or TRBV12-4 with TRBJ1-2, with D unclear. CDR3 length equals 14 residues. V shed 0 bases and J shed 8 bases, with 13 bases lying between them. Here the CDR3 DNA reads TGTGCCAGCAGTTTAGCGGAAACGACCCAAGGCTACACCTTC. It is translated as CASSLAETTQGYTF.

A few counts support this clonotype. The chain links TRBV7-7 to TRBJ2-1; TRBD2 agrees at 8 bases. The CDR3 runs to 13 residues. Germline loops: CDR1 SSHAT, CDR2 FNYEAQ (reference sequence). V lost 5 bases, J lost 7 bases, and 4 bases stayed unmatched. The CDR3 protein is CASSLGTRNEQFF. The CDR3 DNA sequence: TGTGCCAGCAGCCTAGGGACTAGGAATGAGCAGTTCTTC.

This clonotype was observed many times. The chain combines TRBV7-9 with TRBJ1-1, with D unresolved. Trimming pared 2 bases from V and 0 bases from J, leaving 7 bases between. This CDR3 region has 14 residues. Looked up from germline, CDR1 is SEHNR and CDR2 is FQNEAQ (reference sequence). The CDR3 coding sequence is TGTGCCAGCAGCTTACTACAGTTGAACACTGAAGCTTTCTTT. Its protein product is CASSLLQLNTEAFF.

The V call is TRBV5-1, the J call TRBJ2-7; TRBD2 agrees at 11 bases. The J call is doubtful: the DNA matches TRBJ2-1 better. CDR3 length: 18 residues. Germline loops: CDR1 SGHRS, CDR2 YFSETQ. CDR3 sequence reads: CASSLIPFGLAGYNEQFF. The CDR3 DNA follows: TGCGCCAGCAGCCTAATCCCCTTTGGACTAGCGGGCTACAATGAGCAGTTCTTC.

This clonotype has at least ten counts. The chain uses TRBV4-1 and TRBJ1-5, with TRBD1 matching 8 bases. Trimming cost V 1 base and J 6 bases; bases outside gene matches: 5. The CDR3 has 15 residues. Germline-derived CDR1 and CDR2 are MGHRA and YSYEKL. The CDR3 sequence is CASSQATGGGQPQHF. The CDR3 coding sequence is TGCGCCAGCAGCCAAGCTACAGGGGGAGGTCAGCCCCAGCATTTT.

DNA of the CDR3: TGTGCCAGCAGCCAAGATCTGGGATCAATCAATGAGCAGTTCTTC. Encoded protein: CASSQDLGSINEQFF. The rearrangement links TRBV4-2 to TRBJ2-1; D ambiguous. The CDR3 loop spans 15 amino acids. The V end was cut by 0 bases, the J end by 6 bases, with 12 bases between. CDR1 LGHNA and CDR2 YNFKEQ come from the germline V gene.

This clonotype was seen repeatedly, ten times or more. The rearrangement joins TRBV12-3 or TRBV12-4 to TRBJ1-2; the D is unclear. This CDR3 contains 13 residues. V was shortened by 1 base and J by 7 bases, with 10 bases between the two germline ends. CDR3 loop: CASSLGALGGYTF. DNA for the CDR3: TGTGCCAGCAGTTTAGGGGCTCTGGGTGGCTACACCTTC.

J is TRBJ1-2 and V is TRBV29-1; D is unresolved. CDR1 and CDR2 (germline): SQVTM, ANQGSEA. The CDR3 contains 14 residues. V was shortened by 8 bases and J by 3 bases, with 19 bases between the two germline ends. DNA for the CDR3: TGCAGCTCAAAAGGTACACGACGTCACTATGGCTACACCTTC. Amino acid sequence: CSSKGTRRHYGYTF.

The table lists this clonotype with many counts. The rearrangement joins TRBV5-1 to TRBJ1-3; D unresolved. Germline V gives CDR1 SGHRS, CDR2 YFSETQ. The V end lost 0 bases, the J end lost 4 bases, and 14 bases lay between the germline ends. The CDR3 covers 16 residues. The CDR3 here is CASSLAGGSGGNTIYF. The CDR3, as DNA: TGCGCCAGCAGCTTGGCCGGCGGGAGCGGCGGAAACACCATATATTTT.

The chain recombines TRBV12-3 or TRBV12-4 with TRBJ2-2; 8 bases are a match to TRBD1. This CDR3 region has 11 residues. J lost 14 bases, V lost 5 bases, and 4 bases had no gene match. This CDR3 is CASSPTGGLFF. The CDR3 region has the DNA TGTGCCAGCAGTCCCACAGGGGGTCTGTTTTTT.

This chain uses TRBV20-1 with TRBJ1-1; a weak D match, TRBD1 (5 bases). The germline V gene encodes CDR1 DFQATT and CDR2 SNEGSKA (reference sequence). This CDR3 region has 14 residues. V was pared by 6 bases and J by 3 bases, with 17 bases between. CDR3 DNA sequence: TGCAGTGCGGACACGGCCCAAGCGGACACTGAAGCTTTCTTT. Its translation: CSADTAQADTEAFF.

This clonotype came up many times. This chain uses TRBV5-1 with TRBJ1-2; 7 bases agree with TRBD1. This CDR3 is 15 amino acids long. Germline V gives CDR1 SGHRS, CDR2 YFSETQ. J lost 7 bases, V lost 0 bases, and 9 bases had no gene match. CDR3 amino acids: CASSLGQGGLRGYTF. CDR3 DNA: TGCGCCAGCAGCTTGGGACAGGGAGGTTTGCGTGGCTACACCTTC.

In regard to this clonotype: A read error is possible here, since a much larger clone lies one base away. The chain couples TRBV7-9 to TRBJ1-4, with D possibly TRBD1 on 6 matching bases. The CDR3 has 17 residues. Germline assignment: CDR1 SEHNR and CDR2 FQNEAQ (reference sequence). CDR3 DNA sequence: TGTGCCAGCGGCTTAAAAGGACAGCTCTCAACTAATGAAAAACTGTTTTTT. Its protein product is CASGLKGQLSTNEKLFF.

In regard to this clonotype: The junction departs from the called germline gene at one end, perhaps through a read error. The chain joins TRBV6-1 to TRBJ2-6; perhaps D is TRBD1 or TRBD2 (6 bases each). The CDR3 extends over 12 amino acids. Germline-derived CDR1 and CDR2 are MNHNS and SASEGT. For the CDR3, the DNA is TGTGCCAGCAGTTCGGGGGCCTACGTCCTGACTTTC. This gives the protein CASSSGAYVLTF.

The chain combines TRBV10-3 with TRBJ2-5; 8 bases agree with TRBD1. Trimming cost V 4 bases and J 4 bases; bases outside gene matches: 11. The CDR3 runs to 16 residues. CDR1 ENHRY and CDR2 SYGVKD come from the germline V gene. This CDR3 reads CAISVQDRVVGETQYF. CDR3 coding DNA: TGTGCCATCAGTGTGCAGGACAGGGTAGTTGGAGAGACCCAGTACTTC.

J is TRBJ1-1 and V is TRBV20-1; D may be TRBD1 (5 bases). Trimming cost V 0 bases and J 5 bases, with 16 bases left between them. The CDR3 is 15 residues long. Germline CDR1 DFQATT, CDR2 SNEGSKA (reference sequence). The CDR3 region is CSARDWGALVTEAFF. For the CDR3, the DNA is TGCAGTGCTAGAGACTGGGGCGCGTTGGTTACTGAAGCTTTCTTT.

This chain connects TRBV4-1 to TRBJ1-4; weak D call: TRBD1 (5 bases). Trimming pared 4 bases from V and 2 bases from J, leaving 11 bases between. The CDR3 extends over 15 amino acids. CDR1 and CDR2 (germline): MGHRA, YSYEKL. The CDR3: CASSRPGLTNEKLFF. CDR3 DNA: TGCGCCAGCAGCCGACCGGGACTTACTAATGAAAAACTGTTTTTT.

This chain joins TRBV4-1 and TRBJ2-2, with 7 bases aligning to TRBD2. This CDR3 has 16 amino acids. The trim removed 1 base at V and 4 bases at J, leaving 6 bases unmatched. Germline values: CDR1 MGHRA, CDR2 YSYEKL. As DNA, the CDR3 is TGCGCCAGCAGCCAAGTCCTAGCGGACATCACCGGGGAGCTGTTTTTT. It encodes CASSQVLADITGELFF.

This clonotype has only a few counts. The chain is built from TRBV5-1 and TRBJ1-2; perhaps TRBD1 as D (5 bases). Germline CDR1 is SGHRS and CDR2 is YFSETQ. The V and J ends lost 7 bases and 6 bases respectively, with 19 bases between them. The length of the CDR3 is 14 residues. CDR3 sequence reads: CASRPGRQTDGYTF. CDR3 nucleotides: TGCGCCAGCCGACCGGGACGGCAGACGGATGGCTACACCTTC.

Details on this clonotype: Without the conserved terminal phenylalanine or tryptophan, this CDR3 likely stems from a read error. No DNA is shown, since the ends of the CDR3 on it are uncertain; the CDR3 is the one TCRdb lists. The V gene is TRBV20-1, the J gene TRBJ2-5; the tabulated D call, TRBD2, remains unverified against the DNA. The CDR3 length equals 8 residues, ends included. The germline V gene has CDR1 DFQATT and CDR2 SNEGSKA (reference sequence). This chain's CDR3 is CSVPDWTS.